This TCR beta chain was profiled in a study of cytomegalovirus exposure and HLA in healthy donors. Study details: Unique TCRs numbering about 85 million, obtained from HLA-typed donors, made up an early data release.

The count of this clone is one. Its antigen is currently unknown. Study-wide points: A later analysis appeared to link common viral pathogens to several of the most significant clusters. According to a later analysis, most TCR beta chains associated with CMV appeared HLA-restricted.

60 Vbeta and 13 Jbeta primers were used in PCR. Here immunoSEQ multiplex PCR was the method, and the copy in TCRdb shows in-frame clones only, minus some. The sample consists of 95,000 to 100,000 clones, roughly 80% of them appearing once. Sequencing was performed on PBMCs. This clonotype was sampled from a man in his forties in good health and CMV-seronegative.

The DNA for the CDR3 is TGTGCCAGCAGCTTAGTTACTAGTCGTGACGAGCAGTACTTC. Amino acids: CASSLVTSRDEQYF. V usage is TRBV7-2 and J usage is TRBJ2-7; maybe TRBD2 (5 bases). This CDR3 is 14 amino acids long. Germline V gene data show CDR1 as SGHTA and CDR2 as FQGNSA. V lost 1 base and J lost 5, with 12 bases in between.